This T cell receptor (beta chain) was obtained from a study of blood T cell repertoires in COVID-19. The wider study: In each case, the material was cDNA or gDNA derived from T cells, B-cell-depleted T cells, or PBMCs.

Here immunoSEQ multiplex PCR was the method, and the copy in TCRdb shows in-frame clones only, minus some. The sample gives about 59,000 clones, around 81% of which show up once; approximately 30% is in the top ten. The V gene's germline CDR1 is MNHNS and CDR2 SASEGT. V shed 3 bases and J shed 2 bases, with 9 bases lying between them. This CDR3 has 14 amino acids. Sequenced: peripheral blood. This TCR was recovered from a woman of 80 years or more with active or convalescent COVID-19. The V gene is TRBV6-1, the J gene TRBJ2-3; TRBD1 might be the D (6 bases). CDR3 DNA sequence: TGTGCCAGCAGTGAGGACAGCCACACAGATACGCAGTATTTT. This translates into CASSEDSHTDTQYF.